This TCR beta chain was identified during a study of T cell responses to AZD1222 COVID-19 vaccine. The study, taken as a whole, reports: Donors were mostly white British, more females; clonal diversity possibly underestimated.

Details on this clone: Its matching antigen is unknown.

Trimming removed 3 bases at V and 3 bases at J, with 14 bases between. CDR1 is KGHSH and CDR2 is LQKENI in the germline V gene. CDR3 length: 15 residues. Sequenced by immunoSEQ multiplex PCR; TCRdb stores in-frame clones only, minus some. The sample lists some 100,000 clones; roughly nine tenths were seen once. The sequence was obtained from an adult in good health. This chain connects TRBV18 to TRBJ1-1; no clear D gene. Here the sequenced sample was peripheral blood, taken on day 0 of AZD1222 vaccination. The CDR3: CASSPHDRLDTEAFF. The DNA of the CDR3 is TGTGCCAGCTCACCCCACGATCGGCTAGACACTGAAGCTTTCTTT. The full variable domain, rest sourced from reference TRBV18 and TRBJ1-1, is NAGVMQNPRHLVRRRGQEARLRCSPMKGHSHVYWYRQLPEEGLKFMVYLQKENIIDESGMPKERFSAEFPKEGPSILRIQQVVRGDSAAYFCASSPHDRLDTEAFFGQGTRLTVV.